This T cell receptor (beta chain) was sequenced during a study of T cell repertoires in cytomegalovirus infection. About the research overall: Public TCR beta signatures marked donors with CMV infection and the matching HLA.

TCRdb independently ran MiXCR on the reads; one entry per CDR3 protein. The sample holds hundreds of thousands of distinct CDR3 sequences, roughly a tenth seen once. The V segment lost 0 bases and the J segment 5 bases; nucleotides outside the gene matches: 3. This CDR3 spans 14 amino acids. Germline V gene sequence: CDR1 SGHRS, CDR2 YFSETQ. Points from the study as a whole: Individuals carrying CMV plus the relevant HLA were identified by cumulative frequency of public TCR beta families. HLA-C-restricted CMV-specific TCR beta clonotypes were dominant in the ex vivo response.

This clonotype came up many times. Its antigen is still unknown. What was sequenced was PBMCs. This chain joins TRBV5-1 and TRBJ2-3; 7 bases agree with TRBD2. This TCR was recovered from a human donor in good health (CMV status not recorded). Some clones in this sample may be carry-over from other donors' samples. The CDR3 DNA is TGCGCCAGCAGCTTGGGTGGCGGGGGAGATACGCAGTATTTT. Translated, it gives CASSLGGGGDTQYF.